The 2 T cell receptor beta chains presented below share a single source sample, sequenced in a study of shared clonotypes between healthy human individuals. Terminally differentiated effector memory CD45RA+ cells were excluded by CCR7 positive selection of CD45RO-negative cells. Sequencing was performed with immunoSEQ multiplex PCR; in TCRdb, only in-frame clones are kept and a portion is missing. The sample yields about 2 million clones, about 95% seen once. Sequenced sample: naive CD8+ T cells sorted from blood. The receptors derive from a man aged 18-30 years in good health.

V usage is TRBV5-6 and J usage is TRBJ2-7; TRBD2 matches 10 bases. Germline V CDR1 and CDR2: SGHDT, YYEEEE. Unmatched junction bases numbered 6, after V lost 0 bases and J lost 3 bases. The CDR3 contains 16 residues. The DNA of the CDR3 is TGTGCCAGCAGCTTGGGGCCGGGACTAGCGAGCTACGAGCAGTACTTC. Its translation is CASSLGPGLASYEQYF. The complete variable domain, with remaining parts taken from reference TRBV5-6 and TRBJ2-7, reads DAGVTQSPTHLIKTRGQQVTLRCSPKSGHDTVSWYQQALGQGPQFIFQYYEEEERQRGNFPDRFSGHQFPNYSSELNVNALLLGDSALYLCASSLGPGLASYEQYFGPGTRLTVT.

The V gene is TRBV5-6, the J gene TRBJ2-7; D not certain. The CDR3 runs 14 residues. Germline V gene lookup returns CDR1 SGHDT and CDR2 YYEEEE. V was trimmed by 0 bases and J by 3 bases, leaving 10 bases between them. The CDR3 coding sequence is TGTGCCAGCAGCTTGGCCGACCCATACTACGAGCAGTACTTC. Protein sequence: CASSLADPYYEQYF.